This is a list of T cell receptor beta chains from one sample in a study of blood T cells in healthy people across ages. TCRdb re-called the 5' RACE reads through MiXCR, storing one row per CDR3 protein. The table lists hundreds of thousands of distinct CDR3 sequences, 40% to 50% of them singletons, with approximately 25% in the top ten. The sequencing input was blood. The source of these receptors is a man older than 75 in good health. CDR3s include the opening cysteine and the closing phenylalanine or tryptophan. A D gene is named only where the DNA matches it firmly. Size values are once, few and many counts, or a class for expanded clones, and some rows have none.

TGCGCCAGCAGCCCTGGGACAGGGTTCCCCTACGAGCAGTACTTC	CASSPGTGFPYEQYF	TRBV5-1	.	TRBJ2-7	TRBD1
TGTGCCAGCAGGCTATGGAAGAATGAGCAGTTCTTC	CASRLWKNEQFF	TRBV28	.	TRBJ2-1	.
TGTGCCAGCAACCAACAGTCTCGGGAGACCCAGTACTTC	CASNQQSRETQYF	TRBV7-9	.	TRBJ2-5	.
TGTGCCAGCAGCCAAGCAGGGGGCGACGGGGAGCTGTTTTTT	CASSQAGGDGELFF	TRBV3-1	.	TRBJ2-2	TRBD1
TGCGCCAGCAGCCAAGGTCTGGGGGACCTTGATACGCAGTATTTT	CASSQGLGDLDTQYF	TRBV4-3	few	TRBJ2-3	.
TGTGCCAGCAGCTTAGTGCGCCTAAGCACAGATACGCAGTATTTT	CASSLVRLSTDTQYF	TRBV7-8	.	TRBJ2-3	.
TGTGCCAGCAGCACTAGACTTGAGCAGTACTTC	CASSTRLEQYF	TRBV5-6	few	TRBJ2-7	.
TGTGCCAGCAGCTTAGTGTGGGGGGCTGGGGCCAACGTCCTGACTTTC	CASSLVWGAGANVLTF	TRBV7-8	.	TRBJ2-6	.
TGCAGTGCTAGAGATAGCGGGAGGTCTTATGGGCAGTACTTC	CSARDSGRSYGQYF	TRBV20-1	few	TRBJ2-7	TRBD2
TGCAGCTACGGACATACCCGTACTAGCACAGATACGCAGTATTTT	CSYGHTRTSTDTQYF	TRBV29-1	.	TRBJ2-3	.
TGCGCCAGCAGCCAAGACCTCGGGGGAATTCCGTCCTACGAGCAGTACTTC	CASSQDLGGIPSYEQYF	TRBV4-3	few	TRBJ2-7	.
TGTGCCAGCAGCGTTAGCGGGCAATCCTACAATGAGCAGTTCTTC	CASSVSGQSYNEQFF	TRBV9	once	TRBJ2-1	TRBD2
TGTGCCATCAGACCGGGACAGGGGGCTAACTATGGCTACACCTTC	CAIRPGQGANYGYTF	TRBV10-3	few	TRBJ1-2	TRBD1
TGTGCCAGCAGCGGGGGACAGGGGGGCACAGATACGCAGTATTTT	CASSGGQGGTDTQYF	TRBV9	.	TRBJ2-3	TRBD1
TGTGCCAGCAGCTCGGACGGAGGGGCATACAATGAGCAGTTCTTC	CASSSDGGAYNEQFF	TRBV7-8	.	TRBJ2-1	.
TGTGCCAGCAGCCCCGGCGACAGATCCATCCAAGAGACCCAGTACTTC	CASSPGDRSIQETQYF	TRBV7-2	few	TRBJ2-5	.
TGCGCCAGCAGCCGGGGGACAGGGGAATCAGATACGCAGTATTTT	CASSRGTGESDTQYF	TRBV4-1	.	TRBJ2-3	TRBD1
TGTGCCAGCAGCACCGGACAGGGGGATTATGAAAAACTGTTTTTT	CASSTGQGDYEKLFF	TRBV7-9	.	TRBJ1-4	TRBD1
TGTGCCGCCAGCCAGGGGGAGGCTGAAGCTTTCTTT	CAASQGEAEAFF	TRBV10-3	few	TRBJ1-1	TRBD1
TGTGCCAGCAGCCAAGACCCGTTTGCCTACGAGCAGTACTTC	CASSQDPFAYEQYF	TRBV14	.	TRBJ2-7	.
TGTGCCAGCAGTGACATATTAACAGGGTTCCACGAGCAGTACTTC	CASSDILTGFHEQYF	TRBV25-1	once	TRBJ2-7	.
TGTGCCAACAGCTTAGGGAGATTAGCCTACGAGCAGTACTTC	CANSLGRLAYEQYF	TRBV7-2	once	TRBJ2-7	.
TGTGCCAGCAGCTTAGGGCGGGTTTCTGGGGCCAACGTCCTGACTTTC	CASSLGRVSGANVLTF	TRBV7-9	.	TRBJ2-6	.
TGTGCCAGCAGCCAAATAGCGGGAGATACAGATACGCAGTATTTT	CASSQIAGDTDTQYF	TRBV3-1	few	TRBJ2-3	TRBD2
TGCGCCAGCAGCGCTGGACGGCTTAATTCACCCCTCCACTTT	CASSAGRLNSPLHF	TRBV5-1	.	TRBJ1-6	.